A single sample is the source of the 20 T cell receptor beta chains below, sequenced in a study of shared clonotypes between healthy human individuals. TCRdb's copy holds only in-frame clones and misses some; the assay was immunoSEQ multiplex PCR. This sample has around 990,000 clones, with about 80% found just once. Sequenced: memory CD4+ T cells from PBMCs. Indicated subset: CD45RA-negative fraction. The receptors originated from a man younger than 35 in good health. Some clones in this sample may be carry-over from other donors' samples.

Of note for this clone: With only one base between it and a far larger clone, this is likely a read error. This chain's CDR3 is CAWSAQPRGGELLF. The CDR3 DNA reads TGTGCCTGGAGTGCCCAGCCCCGGGGCGGGGAGCTGCTTTTT. The V gene is TRBV30, the J gene TRBJ2-2, with TRBD2 as a possible D gene (6 bases). The CDR3 totals 14 residues. Germline V lookup: CDR1 GTSNPN, CDR2 SVGIG (reference sequence).

For the CDR3, the DNA is TGCGCCAGCAGCCCGGGCGGGACTAGCGGGAGGGTCGAGCAGTACTTC. Amino acids: CASSPGGTSGRVEQYF. The rearrangement joins TRBV5-1 to TRBJ2-7, with 16 bases that match TRBD2. CDR3 length: 16 residues. Trimming took 4 bases from V and 6 from J; bases not matched to a gene: 7. In germline, CDR1 is SGHRS, CDR2 YFSETQ.

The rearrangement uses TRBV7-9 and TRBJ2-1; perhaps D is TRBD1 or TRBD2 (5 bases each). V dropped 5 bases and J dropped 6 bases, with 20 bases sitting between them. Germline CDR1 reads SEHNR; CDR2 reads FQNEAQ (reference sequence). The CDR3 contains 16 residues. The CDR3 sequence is CASSRLSMGGGNEQFF. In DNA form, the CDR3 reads TGTGCCAGCAGCCGACTATCAATGGGTGGGGGCAATGAGCAGTTCTTC. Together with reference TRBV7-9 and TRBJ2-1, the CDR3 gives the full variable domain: DTGVSQNPRHKITKRGQNVTFRCDPISEHNRLYWYRQTLGQGPEFLTYFQNEAQLEKSRLLSDRFSAERPKGSFSTLEIQRTEQGDSAMYLCASSRLSMGGGNEQFFGPGTRLTVL.

The CDR3 protein is CASSAKRERAYNEQFF. CDR3 coding DNA: TGTGCCAGCAGCGCAAAGCGGGAGAGAGCCTACAATGAGCAGTTCTTC. The V and J genes are TRBV9 and TRBJ2-1; 8 bases agree with TRBD2. V lost 3 bases and J lost 2; bases outside the gene matches: 7. CDR1 is SGDLS and CDR2 is YYNGEE in the germline V gene. The CDR3 has 16 amino acids.

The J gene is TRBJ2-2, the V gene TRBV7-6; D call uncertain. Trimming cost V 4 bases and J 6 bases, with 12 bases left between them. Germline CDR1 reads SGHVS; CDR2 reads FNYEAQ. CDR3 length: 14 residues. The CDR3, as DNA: TGTGCCAGCAGCTCCCGCCAATCCTCCGGGGAGCTGTTTTTT. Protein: CASSSRQSSGELFF.

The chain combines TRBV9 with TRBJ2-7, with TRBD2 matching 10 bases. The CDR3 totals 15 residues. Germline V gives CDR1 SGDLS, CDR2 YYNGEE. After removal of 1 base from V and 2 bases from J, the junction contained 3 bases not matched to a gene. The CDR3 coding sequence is TGTGCCAGCAGCGTATCTAGCGGGAGTCCCTACGAGCAGTACTTC. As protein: CASSVSSGSPYEQYF.

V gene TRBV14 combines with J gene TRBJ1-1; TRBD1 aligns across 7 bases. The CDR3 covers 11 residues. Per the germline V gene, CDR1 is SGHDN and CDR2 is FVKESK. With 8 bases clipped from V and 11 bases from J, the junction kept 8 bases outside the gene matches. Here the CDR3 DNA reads TGTGCCAGCCAGGGGCGGACAGGCGCTTTCTTT. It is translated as CASQGRTGAFF.

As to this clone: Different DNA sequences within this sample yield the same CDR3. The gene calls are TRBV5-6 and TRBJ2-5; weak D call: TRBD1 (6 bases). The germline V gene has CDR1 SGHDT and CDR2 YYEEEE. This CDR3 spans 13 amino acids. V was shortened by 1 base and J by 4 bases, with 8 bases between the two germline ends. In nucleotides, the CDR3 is TGTGCCAGCAGCTTGTCAGGGGCAGAGACCCAGTACTTC. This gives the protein CASSLSGAETQYF. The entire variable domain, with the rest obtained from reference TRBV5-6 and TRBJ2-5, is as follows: DAGVTQSPTHLIKTRGQQVTLRCSPKSGHDTVSWYQQALGQGPQFIFQYYEEEERQRGNFPDRFSGHQFPNYSSELNVNALLLGDSALYLCASSLSGAETQYFGPGTRLLVL.

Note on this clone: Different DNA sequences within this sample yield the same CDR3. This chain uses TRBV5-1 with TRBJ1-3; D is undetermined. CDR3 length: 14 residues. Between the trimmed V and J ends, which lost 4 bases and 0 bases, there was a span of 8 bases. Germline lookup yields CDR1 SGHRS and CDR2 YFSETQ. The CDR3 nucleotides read TGCGCCAGCAGCCTGTCCGTCTCTGGAAACACCATATATTTT. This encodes CASSLSVSGNTIYF.

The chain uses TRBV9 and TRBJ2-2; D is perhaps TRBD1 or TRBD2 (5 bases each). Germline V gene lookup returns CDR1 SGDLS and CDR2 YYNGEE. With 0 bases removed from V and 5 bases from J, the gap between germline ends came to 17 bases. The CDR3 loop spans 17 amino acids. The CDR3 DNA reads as TGTGCCAGCAGCGTAGCTGGGACCTCCCTTGGGACCGGGGAGCTGTTTTTT. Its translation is CASSVAGTSLGTGELFF.

CDR3 residues: CAWRGRGDNEQFF. CDR3 coding DNA: TGTGCCTGGAGGGGGAGGGGTGACAATGAGCAGTTCTTC. This chain links TRBV30 with TRBJ2-1; 7 nucleotides line up with TRBD2. The CDR3 covers 13 residues. V was pared by 3 bases and J by 5 bases, with 4 bases of the junction left unmatched. Germline values: CDR1 GTSNPN, CDR2 SVGIG (reference sequence).

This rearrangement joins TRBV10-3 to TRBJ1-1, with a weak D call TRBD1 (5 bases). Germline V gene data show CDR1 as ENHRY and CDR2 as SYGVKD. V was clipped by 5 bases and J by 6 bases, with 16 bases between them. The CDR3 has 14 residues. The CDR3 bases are TGTGCCATCAGTCCGGGACCCACCTTCTCTGAAGCTTTCTTT. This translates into CAISPGPTFSEAFF.

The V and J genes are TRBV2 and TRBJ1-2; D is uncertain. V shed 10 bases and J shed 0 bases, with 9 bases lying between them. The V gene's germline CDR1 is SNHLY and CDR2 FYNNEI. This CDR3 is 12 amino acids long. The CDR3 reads CATGRTNYGYTF. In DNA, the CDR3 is TGTGCCACCGGAAGGACTAACTATGGCTACACCTTC.

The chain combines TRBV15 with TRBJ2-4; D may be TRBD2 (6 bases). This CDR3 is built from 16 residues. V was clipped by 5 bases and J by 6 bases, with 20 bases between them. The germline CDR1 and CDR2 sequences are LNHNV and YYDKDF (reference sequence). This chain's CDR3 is CATSPDGGTQRNIQYF. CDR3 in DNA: TGTGCCACCAGCCCAGATGGCGGGACCCAACGAAACATTCAGTACTTC.

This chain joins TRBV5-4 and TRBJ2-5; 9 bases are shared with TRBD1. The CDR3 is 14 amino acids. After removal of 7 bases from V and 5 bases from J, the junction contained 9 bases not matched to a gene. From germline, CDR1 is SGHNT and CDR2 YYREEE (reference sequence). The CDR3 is CASGYRGRGETQYF. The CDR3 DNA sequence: TGTGCCAGCGGTTACAGGGGGCGCGGGGAGACCCAGTACTTC.

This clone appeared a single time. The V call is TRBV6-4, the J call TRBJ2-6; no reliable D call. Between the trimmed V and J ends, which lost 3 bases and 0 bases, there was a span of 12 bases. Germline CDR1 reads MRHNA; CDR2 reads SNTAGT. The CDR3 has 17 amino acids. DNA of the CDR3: TGTGCCAGCAGTGAGGCAGCAACCGGCTCTGGGGCCAACGTCCTGACTTTC. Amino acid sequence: CASSEAATGSGANVLTF.

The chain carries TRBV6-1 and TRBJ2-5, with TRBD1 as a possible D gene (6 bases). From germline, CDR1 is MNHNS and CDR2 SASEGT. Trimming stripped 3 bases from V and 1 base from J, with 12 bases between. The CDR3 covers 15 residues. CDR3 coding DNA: TGTGCCAGCAGTGAGCTACAGGGAAGCCAAGAGACCCAGTACTTC. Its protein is CASSELQGSQETQYF.

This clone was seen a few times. The CDR3 spells CASSPYRGRRGEQFF. CDR3 DNA sequence: TGTGCCAGCAGTCCCTACCGCGGGAGGAGGGGAGAGCAGTTCTTC. V gene TRBV7-6 combines with J gene TRBJ2-1, with 8 positions matching TRBD2. Trimming cost V 6 bases and J 10 bases; bases outside gene matches: 14. Looked up from germline, CDR1 is SGHVS and CDR2 is FNYEAQ. This CDR3 has 15 residues.

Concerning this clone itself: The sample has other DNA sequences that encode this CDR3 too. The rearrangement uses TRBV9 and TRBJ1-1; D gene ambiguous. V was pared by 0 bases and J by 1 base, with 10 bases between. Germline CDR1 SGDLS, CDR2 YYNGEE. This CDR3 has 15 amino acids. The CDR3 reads CASSVDGRGNTEAFF. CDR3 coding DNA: TGTGCCAGCAGCGTAGACGGGCGAGGGAACACTGAAGCTTTCTTT.

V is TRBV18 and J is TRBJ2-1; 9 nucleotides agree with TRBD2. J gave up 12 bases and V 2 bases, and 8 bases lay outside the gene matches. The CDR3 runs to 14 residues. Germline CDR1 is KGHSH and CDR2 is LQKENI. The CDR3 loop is CASSPAGGPPGQFF. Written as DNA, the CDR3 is TGTGCCAGCTCACCAGCGGGAGGGCCCCCTGGGCAGTTCTTC. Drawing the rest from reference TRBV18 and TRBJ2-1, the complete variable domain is NAGVMQNPRHLVRRRGQEARLRCSPMKGHSHVYWYRQLPEEGLKFMVYLQKENIIDESGMPKERFSAEFPKEGPSILRIQQVVRGDSAAYFCASSPAGGPPGQFFGPGTRLTVL.